Presented here are 31 T cell receptor beta chains from one specimen sequenced in a study of cytomegalovirus exposure and HLA in healthy donors. Primers for the PCR totalled 60 Vbeta and 13 Jbeta. The table came from immunoSEQ multiplex PCR; TCRdb's copy has only in-frame clones and leaves some out. The sample yields about 170,000 clones, about three quarters seen once. The sample was PBMCs. These receptors originate from a female donor in good health and CMV-seronegative.

The rearrangement joins TRBV18 to TRBJ1-2, with D uncertain. CDR3 length equals 14 residues. The germline V gene has CDR1 KGHSH and CDR2 LQKENI. Trimming pared 3 bases from V and 2 bases from J, leaving 10 bases between. CDR3 sequence reads: CASSPSFSNYGYTF. CDR3 bases: TGTGCCAGCTCACCCTCGTTCTCGAACTATGGCTACACCTTC.

V gene TRBV11-2 combines with J gene TRBJ2-3, with 11 bases matching TRBD2. The CDR3 has 16 amino acids. J lost 2 bases, V lost 4 bases, and 5 bases had no gene match. CDR1 is SGHAT and CDR2 is FQNNGV in the germline V gene. CDR3 region: CASSSGTSGFTDTQYF. The CDR3 DNA reads TGTGCCAGCAGCTCCGGGACTAGCGGATTCACAGATACGCAGTATTTT.

The V call is TRBV18, the J call TRBJ2-7, with 8 nucleotides matching TRBD1. The CDR3 sequence is 19 residues long. Germline CDR1 is KGHSH and CDR2 is LQKENI. V lost 1 base, J lost 0 bases, and 14 bases stayed unmatched. CDR3 nucleotides: TGTGCCAGCTCACCACGGGCGAGGGTCAGGGGGCCGAGCTCCTACGAGCAGTACTTC. This translates into CASSPRARVRGPSSYEQYF.

The V gene is TRBV5-4, the J gene TRBJ1-1, with 11 bases aligning to TRBD1. Per germline, CDR1 SGHNT and CDR2 YYREEE (reference sequence). V gave up 3 bases and J gave up 6 bases; unmatched junction bases: 10. This CDR3 comprises 16 residues. The CDR3: CASSSGTGGYFAEAFF. For the CDR3, the DNA is TGTGCCAGCAGCTCCGGGACAGGGGGATATTTCGCTGAAGCTTTCTTT.

The CDR3 coding sequence is TGTGCCAGCAGTCACCCCCCCCCGGGGTGGACCGAAAAAAAGCTAAAGGAGGAAGCTTTCTTT. It yields the protein CASSHPPPGWTEKKLKEEAFF. This rearrangement joins TRBV27 to TRBJ1-1; D not resolved. The CDR3 contains 21 residues. The V end was cut by 5 bases, the J end by 8 bases, with 39 bases between. Germline V gives CDR1 MNHEY, CDR2 SMNVEV (reference sequence).

The chain combines TRBV19 with TRBJ1-2, with 9 bases lining up with TRBD1. Per the germline V gene, CDR1 is LNHDA and CDR2 is SQIVND (reference sequence). CDR3 length: 18 amino acids. The junction had 16 bases not matched to a gene; V was cut back by 5 bases and J by 3 bases. CDR3: CASSAPGQGGMGYYGYTF. CDR3 DNA sequence: TGTGCCAGTAGTGCACCGGGACAGGGAGGAATGGGATACTATGGCTACACCTTC.

As to this clone: This same CDR3 is encoded by further DNA sequences in the sample. J is TRBJ2-7 and V is TRBV9, with a possible D match to TRBD1 (5 bases). V shed 0 bases and J shed 1 base, with 5 bases lying between them. From germline, CDR1 is SGDLS and CDR2 YYNGEE. This CDR3 region has 13 residues. In nucleotides, the CDR3 is TGTGCCAGCAGCGTAGGACAGTCCTACGAGCAGTACTTC. As protein: CASSVGQSYEQYF.

The rearrangement uses TRBV27 and TRBJ1-5, with 12 nucleotides matching TRBD1. The CDR3 extends over 19 amino acids. The ends lost 6 bases at V and 0 bases at J; junction bases unmatched: 12. Germline V gene lookup returns CDR1 MNHEY and CDR2 SMNVEV (reference sequence). CDR3 loop: CASSPRDRGPRNSNQPQHF. The CDR3 coding sequence is TGTGCCAGCAGCCCCCGGGACAGGGGGCCCCGGAATAGCAATCAGCCCCAGCATTTT.

This clone was seen more than once but under ten times. The rearrangement links TRBV30 to TRBJ1-1; D is unresolved. V shed 5 bases and J shed 8 bases, with 12 bases lying between them. The germline V gene has CDR1 GTSNPN and CDR2 SVGIG (reference sequence). The CDR3 runs to 11 residues. Here the CDR3 DNA reads TGTGCCTGGGGAAACGGGAGGGAAGCTTTCTTT. Encoded protein: CAWGNGREAFF. Full variable domain (remainder filled in from reference TRBV30 and TRBJ1-1): SQTIHQWPATLVQPVGSPLSLECTVEGTSNPNLYWYRQAAGRGLQLLFYSVGIGQISSEVPQNLSASRPQDRQFILSSKKLLLSDSGFYLCAWGNGREAFFGQGTRLTVV.

The chain is built from TRBV6-5 and TRBJ1-1, with TRBD1 as a possible D gene (5 bases). The CDR3 contains 13 residues. V was clipped by 6 bases and J by 5 bases, with 13 bases between them. Germline CDR1 MNHEY, CDR2 SVGAGI. CDR3 loop: CASSRPQGTEAFF. CDR3 nucleotides: TGTGCCAGCAGCCGCCCCCAGGGTACTGAAGCTTTCTTT.

The CDR3 DNA sequence: TGTGCCAGCAGCTTAGGCCCCAGGGCTGGAGGCTACACCTTC. Protein: CASSLGPRAGGYTF. The chain employs TRBV7-2 and TRBJ1-2; a possible D gene is TRBD1 (5 bases). The germline V and J ends were trimmed by 1 base and 8 bases, with 14 bases remaining between them. The CDR3 loop spans 14 amino acids. Germline V gene lookup returns CDR1 SGHTA and CDR2 FQGNSA.

CDR3 loop: CASSIAGRVNSPLHF. The CDR3 DNA reads TGTGCCAGTAGTATAGCGGGCAGGGTGAATTCACCCCTCCACTTT. The chain links TRBV19 to TRBJ1-6, with D possibly being TRBD1 (5 bases). The CDR3 contains 15 residues. The germline CDR1 and CDR2 sequences are LNHDA and SQIVND (reference sequence). Trimming took 1 base from V and 7 from J, leaving 11 bases between them.

This chain connects TRBV7-6 to TRBJ2-5; tentatively, D is TRBD2 (6 bases). CDR3 size: 15 residues. Per germline, CDR1 SGHVS and CDR2 FNYEAQ. V was pared by 0 bases and J by 7 bases, with 15 bases between. This chain's CDR3 is CASSLASGFLGTQYF. CDR3 sequence (DNA): TGTGCCAGCAGCTTAGCCAGCGGGTTTTTAGGGACCCAGTACTTC.

This clone has more than one count but fewer than ten. This chain connects TRBV19 to TRBJ2-7, with 8 bases lining up with TRBD1. CDR1 and CDR2 from the germline V gene are LNHDA and SQIVND (reference sequence). The length of the CDR3 is 15 residues. V trimming: 0 bases; J trimming: 2 bases; junction bases outside the gene matches: 3. The CDR3 is CASSIDAQGAYEQYF. CDR3 DNA: TGTGCCAGTAGTATAGATGCACAGGGGGCCTACGAGCAGTACTTC.

The J gene is TRBJ2-3, the V gene TRBV5-4, with 10 nucleotides matching TRBD2. Germline CDR1 reads SGHNT; CDR2 reads YYREEE (reference sequence). The CDR3 contains 15 residues. The ends lost 4 bases at V and 2 bases at J; junction bases unmatched: 4. Here the CDR3 reads CASSRAGGLTDTQYF. The DNA of the CDR3 is TGTGCCAGCAGCCGAGCGGGGGGGCTCACAGATACGCAGTATTTT.

V and J are TRBV7-8 and TRBJ1-5; possibly TRBD1 for D (5 bases). Germline-derived CDR1 and CDR2 are SGHVS and FQNEAQ. The length of the CDR3 is 16 residues. Trimming removed 2 bases from V and 0 bases from J, with 11 bases in between. CDR3 sequence: CASSLRAGYSNQPQHF. The CDR3 DNA reads TGTGCCAGCAGCTTAAGGGCAGGGTATAGCAATCAGCCCCAGCATTTT.

V usage is TRBV25-1 and J usage is TRBJ2-3, with TRBD2 identical over 8 bases. The CDR3 contains 14 residues. Germline CDR1 MGHDK, CDR2 SYGVNS. J lost 2 bases, V lost 4 bases, and 2 bases had no gene match. CDR3 sequence (DNA): TGTGCCAGCAGTGCCGGGGGGGCCACAGATACGCAGTATTTT. Translation: CASSAGGATDTQYF.

The chain employs TRBV27 and TRBJ2-1; D perhaps matches TRBD1 (6 bases). This CDR3 is built from 16 residues. V lost 5 bases to trimming and J lost 2 bases, with 16 bases between them. CDR1 MNHEY and CDR2 SMNVEV come from the germline V gene (reference sequence). The CDR3 protein is CASSATTGFPYNEQFF. CDR3 nucleotides: TGTGCCAGCAGTGCAACCACAGGGTTCCCCTACAATGAGCAGTTCTTC.

This clone has only one observation. The rearrangement joins TRBV19 to TRBJ1-4; 10 bases fit TRBD1. CDR1 and CDR2 (germline): LNHDA, SQIVND (reference sequence). The CDR3 consists of 15 residues. After removal of 7 bases from V and 7 bases from J, the junction contained 9 bases not matched to a gene. The CDR3 here is CASTGDRGWSEKLFF. CDR3 nucleotide sequence: TGTGCCAGTACCGGGGACAGGGGATGGAGTGAAAAACTGTTTTTT.

The chain employs TRBV7-2 and TRBJ1-2; D possibly corresponds to TRBD1 (6 bases). V was shortened by 7 bases and J by 6 bases, with 15 bases between the two germline ends. CDR3 length: 13 amino acids. The germline gives CDR1 SGHTA, CDR2 FQGNSA. Here the CDR3 DNA reads TGTGCCAGCACCCCGGGGGGGCGAGATGGCTACACCTTC. As protein: CASTPGGRDGYTF.

The chain's CDR3 is CASQNTGELFF. The CDR3, as DNA: TGTGCCAGCCAGAACACCGGGGAGCTGTTTTTT. The V and J genes are TRBV6-5 and TRBJ2-2; no definite D call. Trimming took 8 bases from V and 1 from J, leaving 2 bases between them. CDR1 is MNHEY and CDR2 is SVGAGI in the germline V gene. The CDR3 has 11 residues.

The sample holds a few counts of this clone. V gene TRBV7-9 combines with J gene TRBJ1-1; D possibly corresponds to TRBD1 (5 bases). Trimming took 5 bases from V and 5 from J, leaving 24 bases between them. The length of the CDR3 is 17 residues. The germline V gene encodes CDR1 SEHNR and CDR2 FQNEAQ (reference sequence). The CDR3 is CASSHPSLGGAKTEAFF. CDR3 coding DNA: TGTGCCAGCAGCCACCCGTCTCTAGGAGGGGCAAAAACTGAAGCTTTCTTT. The full variable domain, its missing parts supplied by reference TRBV7-9 and TRBJ1-1, is DTGVSQNPRHKITKRGQNVTFRCDPISEHNRLYWYRQTLGQGPEFLTYFQNEAQLEKSRLLSDRFSAERPKGSFSTLEIQRTEQGDSAMYLCASSHPSLGGAKTEAFFGQGTRLTVV.

This sequence joins TRBV7-2 and TRBJ2-3; TRBD2 matches at 10 bases. Germline V lookup: CDR1 SGHTA, CDR2 FQGNSA. V dropped 5 bases and J dropped 2; count of bases not matched to a gene: 7. The CDR3 sequence is 16 residues long. DNA for the CDR3: TGTGCCAGCAGCCTAGGGGGGACTAGCGCCACAGATACGCAGTATTTT. This sequence encodes CASSLGGTSATDTQYF.

This chain uses TRBV4-3 with TRBJ1-1, with 11 bases identical to TRBD1. From germline, CDR1 is LGHNA and CDR2 YSLEER. The CDR3 runs 14 residues. Losses at the gene ends were 4 bases for V and 10 bases for J; bases not matched to a gene: 8. The CDR3 sequence: CASSRGQGARGAFF. The CDR3 DNA reads TGCGCCAGCAGCCGAGGACAGGGGGCGCGGGGAGCTTTCTTT.

This clone occurred once. The chain joins TRBV6-6 to TRBJ2-7; 11 bases match TRBD2. The germline CDR1 and CDR2 sequences are MNHNY and SVGAGI (reference sequence). Germline trimming cut 7 bases from V and 6 bases from J; bases unmatched to any gene: 8. The CDR3 contains 14 residues. This chain's CDR3 is CASNVGLAGGEQYF. CDR3 in DNA: TGTGCCAGCAACGTAGGACTAGCGGGCGGCGAGCAGTACTTC.

The rearrangement links TRBV2 to TRBJ2-5; TRBD2 matches 9 bases. Trimming took 5 bases from V and 0 from J; bases not matched to a gene: 7. This CDR3 comprises 16 residues. Germline loops: CDR1 SNHLY, CDR2 FYNNEI. The CDR3 DNA reads as TGTGCCAGCAGTTACTTAAGCGGGAGGTACCAAGAGACCCAGTACTTC. Its translation is CASSYLSGRYQETQYF.

This rearrangement joins TRBV4-3 to TRBJ1-1, with unresolved D. The CDR3 is 14 residues long. V lost 4 bases and J lost 6, with 15 bases in between. Germline V gives CDR1 LGHNA, CDR2 YSLEER. CDR3 nucleotides: TGCGCCAGCAGCCTCTCGATGGCAGTCCCTGAAGCTTTCTTT. This translates into CASSLSMAVPEAFF.

The CDR3 nucleotides are TGTGCCAGCACCAGGGACTTACACAATGAGCAGTTCTTC. Translation gives CASTRDLHNEQFF. This chain joins TRBV6-1 and TRBJ2-1; D perhaps matches TRBD2 (6 bases). CDR1 is MNHNS and CDR2 is SASEGT in the germline V gene. V lost 7 bases and J 5 bases, leaving 12 bases between the germline ends. CDR3 length equals 13 residues.

This clone was recorded a few times. This rearrangement joins TRBV28 to TRBJ1-2; the match to TRBD1 covers 7 bases. The junction had 12 bases not matched to a gene; V was cut back by 3 bases and J by 8 bases. Germline CDR1 MDHEN, CDR2 SYDVKM. The CDR3 loop spans 15 amino acids. CDR3 region: CASSFLGTEFLGYTF. CDR3 bases: TGTGCCAGCAGTTTTTTAGGGACAGAATTTTTGGGCTACACCTTC.

This chain links TRBV28 with TRBJ1-3; D might be TRBD1 (6 bases). Trimming cost V 8 bases and J 4 bases, with 9 bases left between them. Germline V gene lookup returns CDR1 MDHEN and CDR2 SYDVKM. The CDR3 covers 12 residues. The CDR3 loop reads CASLGGGNTIYF. The CDR3 DNA is TGTGCCAGCCTAGGGGGAGGAAACACCATATATTTT.

The genes are TRBV4-2 and TRBJ1-2; D call uncertain. The germline V and J ends were trimmed by 0 bases and 6 bases, with 11 bases remaining between them. Germline V lookup: CDR1 LGHNA, CDR2 YNFKEQ. The CDR3 extends over 14 amino acids. The CDR3 DNA reads as TGTGCCAGCAGCCAAGACGGTTGGAGGGATGGCTACACCTTC. Translating gives CASSQDGWRDGYTF.